This record covers a single TCR beta chain. This specimen comes from a study of blood T cell repertoires in COVID-19. As for the study in general: COVID-19 samples, acute and convalescent, were from the United States, Italy and Spain. The cDNA or gDNA used as material had been derived from T cells, B-cell-depleted T cells, or PBMCs.

Per the original methods: Using reference gene primer amplification, nucleated cell counts were estimated. Profiled with immunoSEQ multiplex PCR; TCRdb holds only in-frame clones, not every one. V and J calls plus clone size are reproduced from that table; the DNA served to infer D and trimming. The sample records about 210,000 clones, more than 85% being singletons. V was clipped by 5 bases and J by 0 bases, with 8 bases between them. Germline V CDR1 and CDR2: SEHNR, FQNEAQ (reference sequence). CDR3 size: 13 residues. This clonotype was sampled from a man aged 40-55 years with acute or convalescent COVID-19. The chain employs TRBV7-9 and TRBJ2-7; no clear D gene. Sample: peripheral blood. Here the CDR3 DNA reads TGTGCCAGCAGCCCAGGTGACTCCTACGAGCAGTACTTC. Residues: CASSPGDSYEQYF.